These T cell receptor beta chains were read from a single sample in a study of T-cell memory formation after mild COVID-19. TCRdb reanalysed the 5' RACE reads using MiXCR and keeps one entry per CDR3 protein. Of more than 250,000 distinct CDR3 sequences in the sample, 16% were seen once. The sequencing sample was made of PBMCs or a T cell subset sorted from them (not recorded which). These receptors were obtained from a man between 18 and 29 years old who had mild COVID-19 (a few samples of this study predate the infection). Cell type and time point are not known. Each CDR3 is given with its conserved first and last residue.

j_call: TRBJ2-3
v_call: TRBV5-1
cdr3_aa: CASSSGPSSTDTQYF

j_call: TRBJ2-1
v_call: TRBV9
cdr3_aa: CASSVGTSWSSYNEQFF

j_call: TRBJ2-5
v_call: TRBV12-3/TRBV12-4
cdr3_aa: CASSLSQQETQYF

j_call: TRBJ2-7
v_call: TRBV7-2
cdr3_aa: CASSPVGRTSYEQYF

j_call: TRBJ2-5
v_call: TRBV7-6
cdr3_aa: CASSLGTNSPQETQYF

j_call: TRBJ2-5
v_call: TRBV6-5
cdr3_aa: CASSYDGGRKETQYF

j_call: TRBJ1-1
v_call: TRBV27
cdr3_aa: CASEGQGRTEAFF

j_call: TRBJ1-1
v_call: TRBV5-1
cdr3_aa: CASCETGGLNTEAFF

j_call: TRBJ2-1
v_call: TRBV10-3
cdr3_aa: CAISGLAGGSYNEQFF

j_call: TRBJ2-1
v_call: TRBV5-1
cdr3_aa: CASTQSGVYNEQFF

j_call: TRBJ2-1
v_call: TRBV20-1
cdr3_aa: CSAETNYNEQFF

j_call: TRBJ1-3
v_call: TRBV6-5
cdr3_aa: CASSTGGPGNTIYF

j_call: TRBJ2-2
v_call: TRBV12-3/TRBV12-4
cdr3_aa: CASRQGNTGELFF

j_call: TRBJ1-1
v_call: TRBV12-3/TRBV12-4
cdr3_aa: CASSVGLNTEAFF

j_call: TRBJ2-1
v_call: TRBV7-2
cdr3_aa: CASSRTGIYNEQFF

j_call: TRBJ2-7
v_call: TRBV4-2
cdr3_aa: CASSQYGTTYEQYF

j_call: TRBJ2-3
v_call: TRBV7-9
cdr3_aa: CASSAGTSGEADTQYF

j_call: TRBJ2-2
v_call: TRBV5-5
cdr3_aa: CASSLEGHSSTGELFF

j_call: TRBJ2-5
v_call: TRBV20-1
cdr3_aa: CSASTQLQETQYF

j_call: TRBJ1-1
v_call: TRBV5-1
cdr3_aa: CASSPTPQSNTEAFF

j_call: TRBJ2-1
v_call: TRBV7-6
cdr3_aa: CASTGGVGQGNEQFF

j_call: TRBJ2-5
v_call: TRBV5-6
cdr3_aa: CASSPGQFPETQYF

j_call: TRBJ2-5
v_call: TRBV5-6
cdr3_aa: CASSSWTGGFLETQYF

j_call: TRBJ2-1
v_call: TRBV27
cdr3_aa: CASRASGGAGGEQFF

j_call: TRBJ1-5
v_call: TRBV15
cdr3_aa: CATSREGGRGSFQPQHF

j_call: TRBJ2-5
v_call: TRBV3-1
cdr3_aa: CASSPKIQGSGGFQETQYF

j_call: TRBJ2-1
v_call: TRBV12-3/TRBV12-4
cdr3_aa: CASNIAGGHYNEQFF

j_call: TRBJ2-3
v_call: TRBV9
cdr3_aa: CASSDPPGQGRADTQYF

j_call: TRBJ2-5
v_call: TRBV20-1
cdr3_aa: CSAAGTGGVETQYF

j_call: TRBJ1-1
v_call: TRBV5-6
cdr3_aa: CASSLARRQREAFF

j_call: TRBJ2-5
v_call: TRBV24-1
cdr3_aa: CATSASRSLVLLAEETQYF

j_call: TRBJ2-7
v_call: TRBV7-2
cdr3_aa: CASSSGGEQYF

j_call: TRBJ2-1
v_call: TRBV29-1
cdr3_aa: CSVAPRFNNEQFF

j_call: TRBJ1-5
v_call: TRBV5-1
cdr3_aa: CASSLGGVHNQPQHF

j_call: TRBJ2-7
v_call: TRBV7-8
cdr3_aa: CASSLERTGGYEQYF

j_call: TRBJ1-4
v_call: TRBV20-1
cdr3_aa: CSAPGQYDEKLFF

j_call: TRBJ2-7
v_call: TRBV20-1
cdr3_aa: CSAPGQGALEQYF

j_call: TRBJ1-1
v_call: TRBV7-9
cdr3_aa: CASSWWTAETEAFF

j_call: TRBJ2-3
v_call: TRBV7-2
cdr3_aa: CASSALRGLDTQYF

j_call: TRBJ2-2
v_call: TRBV5-1
cdr3_aa: CASASSGWALEGELFF

j_call: TRBJ2-7
v_call: TRBV12-3/TRBV12-4
cdr3_aa: CASSFEYGQYF

j_call: TRBJ2-7
v_call: TRBV7-6
cdr3_aa: CASSSGDRAEQYF

j_call: TRBJ2-1
v_call: TRBV19
cdr3_aa: CASSNTGGVHNEQFF

j_call: TRBJ2-7
v_call: TRBV5-1
cdr3_aa: CASSPGQGADEQYF

j_call: TRBJ1-3
v_call: TRBV24-1
cdr3_aa: CATSDGGPGNTIYF

j_call: TRBJ2-1
v_call: TRBV10-2
cdr3_aa: CASRDGRYNEQFF

j_call: TRBJ2-7
v_call: TRBV7-8
cdr3_aa: CASSLLGGYEQYF

j_call: TRBJ2-3
v_call: TRBV7-2
cdr3_aa: CASSPPRVSTDTQYF

j_call: TRBJ2-2
v_call: TRBV29-1
cdr3_aa: CSVDLFTNTGELFF

j_call: TRBJ2-7
v_call: TRBV4-1
cdr3_aa: CASSPSGQGYSYEQYF

j_call: TRBJ2-3
v_call: TRBV20-1
cdr3_aa: CSANHPSSTDTQYF

j_call: TRBJ2-1
v_call: TRBV7-9
cdr3_aa: CASTRGRGPARDEQFF

j_call: TRBJ2-2
v_call: TRBV7-6
cdr3_aa: CASSLVFTGELFF

j_call: TRBJ1-3
v_call: TRBV10-2
cdr3_aa: CASSEPGAWGNTIYF

j_call: TRBJ1-1
v_call: TRBV12-3/TRBV12-4
cdr3_aa: CASSSIRTGNTEAFF

j_call: TRBJ2-3
v_call: TRBV11-2
cdr3_aa: CASSFSSSDTQYF

j_call: TRBJ2-5
v_call: TRBV7-2
cdr3_aa: CASSLVWGPQETQYF

j_call: TRBJ2-5
v_call: TRBV7-2
cdr3_aa: CASTYRGGKETQYF

j_call: TRBJ2-7
v_call: TRBV7-2
cdr3_aa: CASSLLTGHEQYF